This T cell receptor beta chain was sequenced during a study of blood T cell repertoires in COVID-19 (TCRdb year 2020). For the study in its entirety: Samples covering the acute and convalescent phases of COVID-19 were provided by collaborators in the United States, Italy and Spain. Samples were obtained from the ongoing ImmuneRACE study (first 160 participants) and from 1,254 subjects provided by 6 global collaborators. The dataset comprised deeply sampled blood TCRbeta repertoires from subjects exposed to, actively infected with, or recovered from COVID-19. Sample metadata almost always included a de-identified subject ID, COVID-19 status, age in years and sex. The prospective study material was composed of cDNA or gDNA derived from T cells, B-cell-depleted T cells, or PBMCs. HLA class I and class II types, where available, came from metadata supplied by the sample provider rather than from assay-based typing. The repertoires were made available in a free public database intended to serve as a resource for research on the immune response to SARS-CoV-2.

The immunoSEQ Assay, a bias-controlled multiplex PCR, was used to amplify TCRbeta CDR3 regions from genomic DNA. On the authors' methods: Within the assay, amplification of reference gene primers was used to estimate how many nucleated cells each sample contained. To quantify the absolute abundance of each unique TCRbeta CDR3 rearrangement, sequence reads were collapsed and filtered. For each sample, productive Simpson clonality was calculated as the square root of Simpson's diversity index across productive rearrangements. In its TCRdb copy, this immuneACCESS table keeps in-frame sequences only and misses some clones. Where compared with another copy, unresolved V genes explain less than half of these, and the others have no known cause. V, J and clone size derive from that table, while D and trimming were established from the DNA sequence. The sample table holds roughly 59,000 clones, of which roughly four fifths were seen once. Roughly 10% of the sample is in the top ten clones.

The full study reports these points: The quantity of clinical and demographic metadata differed by source and by participant and was supplied without curation.

CDR1 and CDR2 are drawn from the germline V gene: MDHEN, SYDVKM. The CDR3 covers 17 residues, taking in both the cysteine and the phenylalanine. Kept here is only the CDR3 DNA, which spans 51 bases and is read in frame from base 1. V and J are trimmed by 3 bases and 8 bases, and the gene matches miss 12 bases of the junction. About this clone: Its binding antigen is unknown. Base qualities are not provided; no much larger clone lies one nucleotide away.

The collaborating institutions used their own protocols to collect whole blood in K2EDTA tubes. Collaborator samples were shipped for TCRbeta analysis as frozen whole blood, isolated PBMCs, or DNA extracted from either sample type. The rearranged chain carries TRBV28 and TRBJ2-5, and 13 junction bases match TRBD2. The source of this sequence is a human donor in a cohort sampled during active COVID-19. The sample taken for sequencing was peripheral blood. The CDR3 protein: CASSFLRITSGRATQYF. The DNA sequence follows: TGTGCCAGCAGTTTCCTCAGAATTACTAGCGGGAGGGCTACCCAGTACTTC.